This T cell receptor beta chain was profiled in a study of Graves' ophthalmopathy and Graves' hyperthyroidism. The sequenced template was RNA, covering the TCR beta CDR3 region. First-round RT-PCR used HTBI primers; second-round multiplex PCR followed. MiXCR was run by TCRdb on the multiplex PCR reads, yielding one entry per CDR3 protein. The data hold a few hundred thousand distinct CDR3 sequences, with 20% to 25% observed a single time. General study results and limits: A model of 13 signatures distinguished ophthalmopathy from stable hyperthyroidism at 85% to 90% sensitivity and about 80% specificity.

To note about this clonotype: The antigen is unknown.

This TCR came from a woman between 18 and 29 years old with stable Graves' hyperthyroidism. Sequencing was carried out using peripheral blood.

DNA for the CDR3: TGTGCCTGGAGTAGCGGGACCCCCCAAGAGACCCAGTACTTC. This codes for CAWSSGTPQETQYF. V is TRBV30 and J is TRBJ2-5, with 7 bases matching TRBD2. The ends lost 2 bases at V and 1 base at J; junction bases unmatched: 4. CDR3 size: 14 residues. CDR1 is GTSNPN, CDR2 SVGIG, per germline (reference sequence).